This T cell receptor (beta chain) came from a study of cytomegalovirus exposure and HLA in healthy donors listed by TCRdb under 2017. General notes on the study: According to an earlier analysis of several hundred of the donors, about 190 million T cells yielded over 90 million unique TCR beta sequences and 276 Gb of sequence data. An early release covering 550 to 700 HLA-typed donors comprised approximately 300 gigabases of sequencing data and roughly 85 million unique TCR sequences. Of the approximately 400 genotyped donors, over 70% fell in the genetic ancestry cluster associated with self-reported Caucasian donors. The study aimed to test whether cataloging public T cell receptors could reveal signatures of past pathogen exposure. Using immunosequencing, the study profiled T cell repertoires from around 670 subjects and related those repertoires to cytomegalovirus serostatus. A separate validation cohort of some 130 different subjects was used in addition to the 666-subject first cohort. High-throughput TCR immunosequencing, statistical association of individual TCRs with disease status, and machine learning were combined to predict cytomegalovirus infection status. In a later analysis, previously published TCR beta repertoires from 550 to 700 donors were re-analyzed and high-resolution HLA genotyping was added so that TCR occurrence patterns could be studied. Rather than using new phenotypic data, the later analysis identified candidate immune exposures from TCR beta sequences and from how often those sequences occurred across donors. To decide whether each TCR beta V gene segment behaved as functional or pseudogenic, an earlier analysis of fewer than 750 of the donors relied on high-throughput TCR beta sequencing. Alongside the repertoire data, information on donor age, sex, ethnicity and CMV serostatus was compiled. A later genetic analysis used genome-wide SNP genotypes for about three fifths of the 666 donors, treating that subset as a discovery cohort. All discovery cohort repertoires had been generated on a single sequencing platform. HLA typing included class I and class II loci at four-digit resolution. Typing coverage differed by locus: A, B, C, DRB1 and DQB1 were typed in about 620-640 donors, DQA1 in about 500, DPA1 in some 600, and DPB1 in approximately 450. About five DR-DQ haplotypes were treated as single units for association and clustering because of strong linkage in the cohort. Across about 380 genotyped donors of the cohort, an average of about 240,000 unique TCR beta nucleotide sequences per donor were sequenced, and approximately 17% of those sequences were non-productive. Study-wide findings and limitations: In a later analysis, several top co-occurrence clusters were reported to appear linked to parvovirus B19, influenza, CMV and Epstein-Barr virus. Some IMGT-functional V segments, including TRBV6-2 and TRBV6-3, could not be distinguished by the 87-base-pair reads and were therefore excluded. The presence/absence analyses assumed that sequencing depth was roughly uniform across donors, and that assumption may not be true. Specific HLA alleles were associated with more than 15,000 TCR beta sequences at a false discovery rate of 0.05 in a later analysis. Linkage disequilibrium might explain the correlated functional status among segregating V segments, but an unknown experimental factor could not be ruled out. The only immune exposure information available for the cohort was CMV serostatus. The study gave a list of some 150 TCR beta chains associated with cytomegalovirus. In this cohort, only TCR beta chains were sequenced, and detectable features were limited by the absence of alpha or paired-chain data. Most TCR sequences were observed very rarely across donors, whereas some public TCRs were present in many individuals. An association between a missense DCLRE1C variant and V-gene and J-gene trimming of TCR beta chains was found in a later genetic analysis and replicated in an independent cohort. HLA typing was unavailable for some donors at each locus, so association tests used only the typed subset. A cluster of highly shared sequence variants was judged likely to represent a technical artifact of the sequencing pipeline. A further reported finding was that TCR beta sequences accurately predicted the HLA-A and HLA-B alleles for most subjects in the first cohort. In a later analysis, the rate of TCR association differed among HLA loci, with DRB1 alleles having the most associated TCRs and HLA-C alleles having the fewest. When HLA alleles, especially DR and DQ, strongly co-occurred, attributing TCR associations to individual alleles was difficult. A later analysis found that most CMV-associated TCR beta chains appeared HLA-restricted, with HLA associations seemingly driven largely by CMV exposure. Broadly in line with IMGT annotations, most TCR beta V segments showed up in productive rearrangements about 87% or about 30% of the time in an earlier analysis of 587 of the donors. Cytomegalovirus status was reported to be diagnosed by the classifier with high specificity and sensitivity in both the original and validation cohorts. It was suggested by the authors that the approach could potentially be generalized to other disease states and immunological phenotypes. The earlier analysis of around 600 of the donors excluded about 16 rarely observed V segments, including chromosome 9 orphons, because counts were too low. A few of the identified cytomegalovirus-associated TCR beta chains were confirmed in vitro to be specific for cytomegalovirus antigens. A later genetic analysis reported fewer N-insertions in productive TCRs among donors in an Asian-associated ancestry cluster than the roughly 700-donor mean. In a later analysis, HLA-associated TCR beta chains showed more clonal expansion and lower generation probabilities than non-associated chains that were equally common.

Libraries were built with the immunoSEQ multiplex PCR assay. For the multiplex PCR, a mixture combining 60 forward primers for TCR Vbeta segments and 13 reverse primers for TCR Jbeta segments was used. The CDR3 region of rearranged TCR beta genes was amplified from genomic DNA with a multiplex PCR assay. The amplified TCR beta libraries were sequenced on the Illumina HiSeq System as 87-base-pair reads. In the paper's pipeline: In a later analysis, some 80 million unique TCR beta chains were counted across the approximately 640 repertoires, and roughly 11 million of these chains were shared by at least two donors. Raw reads were error-corrected and collapsed into unique sequences by a nearest-neighbor algorithm in which closely related sequences were merged to remove PCR and sequencing errors. CDR3 sequences were aligned to IMGT reference sequences to assign V, D and J gene segments. For a sequence to be retained, a match of at least six nucleotides to both a V gene segment and a J gene segment was required. Rearrangements were called productive when the CDR3 lacked stop codons and stayed in frame with V and J; all others were non-productive. CDR3 was defined according to IMGT convention as the region running from the second conserved V-encoded cysteine to the conserved J-encoded phenylalanine. In an earlier analysis of just under 600 of the donors, sequences lacking an unambiguous match to a single V gene segment were excluded. An earlier analysis of under 750 of the donors called V segments functional above 56.7% productive rearrangements and segregating when the between-donor standard deviation exceeded 5%. A statistical classification framework was built for diagnosing cytomegalovirus status from the catalog of TCR beta chain sequences. A later analysis assigned V and J genes by comparing TCR nucleotide sequences with IMGT/GENE-DB human TR gene sequences. In a later analysis, CDR3 sequences and most-parsimonious VDJ recombination scenarios were assigned using the TCRdist pipeline. A later analysis defined each TCR beta chain by its CDR3 amino acid sequence plus V-gene family, and excluded reads lacking a unique V-gene family. To address suspected cross-contamination and a sequencing artifact, a later analysis removed 450 to 700 highly shared, low-generation-probability nucleotide sequences. A later analysis calculated a clonal expansion index for each public chain from normalized within-repertoire ranks of inferred template counts. Generation probabilities in a later analysis came from a VDJ recombination model fitted to out-of-frame rearrangements, and those results were checked against IGoR. In a later analysis, hypergeometric tests were used to score TCR-TCR, TCR-HLA and TCR-CMV co-occurrence, with a repertoire-size bias correction applied to TCR pairs. False discovery rates were estimated in a later analysis by permuting HLA or CMV assignments 20 times. A later analysis grouped co-occurring TCRs with DBSCAN, adding TCRdist sequence similarity when clustering within HLA-allele-positive subsets. For co-occurrence clustering, repertoires with fewer than 30,000 or more than 120,000 public chains were excluded, along with 4 to 6 repertoires with anomalous nucleotide sharing. TCRdb stores this immuneACCESS table with in-frame sequences only. Part of the clones is absent; in the studies checked, under half of the shortfall reflects unresolved V genes, and no reason is known for the rest. V and J calls and clone size are copied from that table; D and trimming were computed from the DNA. The sample includes about 150,000 clones, with more than 70% observed a single time. Of the sample, about 5.6% falls within the top ten clones.

In total, roughly 710 healthy bone marrow donors made up the cohort. At the time of sampling, every cohort member was nominally healthy, though immune exposures that went unrecorded were likely present. The donor was CMV seropositive and was included in the group of 270 or so seropositive cohort members. Each donor provided a peripheral blood sample, and peripheral blood mononuclear cells were used for TCR beta sequencing. Genomic DNA extraction from the blood cell samples was performed with the Qiagen DNeasy Blood Extraction Kit. As encoded in the germline V gene, CDR1 is SGHTA while CDR2 is FQGNSA. From the cysteine up to the phenylalanine, the CDR3 has a length of 15 residues. Kept here is only the CDR3 DNA, which spans 45 bases and is read in frame from base 1. A distance of 17 bases separates the germline ends of V and J, which lose 4 bases and 5 bases respectively. In the case of this clone: The antigen this receptor binds is unknown. No per-base quality is available; no much larger clone lies one base away.

The chain is assembled from TRBV7-2 and TRBJ2-5; the D gene is perhaps TRBD2, on 5 matching bases. Material for sequencing was PBMCs. The receptor was derived from a woman aged 40 to 50 in good health and CMV-seropositive. The nucleotide sequence is TGTGCCAGCAGCTCCGCGGGCAGAACCTTTGAGACCCAGTACTTC. Translated, it gives CASSSAGRTFETQYF.